This paragraph reports one T cell receptor beta chain. The data were taken from a study of shared clonotypes between healthy human individuals. The data were produced by immunoSEQ multiplex PCR, yet TCRdb's version contains in-frame clones alone and is incomplete. This sample has about 2.3 million clones, with roughly 90% found just once. Sample: naive CD4+ T cells from PBMCs. As to subset: CD45RA+ positively selected. This TCR was recovered from a man between 18 and 29 years old in good health. Some clones in this sample may be carry-over from other donors' samples.

The CDR3 here is CASSLKAEGGEQYF. The DNA for the CDR3 is TGTGCCAGCAGCTTGAAGGCAGAGGGTGGTGAGCAGTACTTC. This chain joins TRBV5-4 and TRBJ2-7, with a weak D call TRBD2 (5 bases). Per the germline V gene, CDR1 is SGHNT and CDR2 is YYREEE (reference sequence). V was cut by 1 base and J by 7 bases, with 15 bases left in between. This CDR3 region has 14 residues.